This TCR beta chain is from a study of blood T cells in healthy people across ages. Looked up from germline, CDR1 is LGHDT and CDR2 is YNNKEL (reference sequence). The CDR3 loop spans 14 amino acids. V dropped 4 bases and J dropped 4; count of bases not matched to a gene: 4. Details on this clonotype: Its antigen is still unknown.

Study-level results: Unsorted PBMC material precluded a definitive naive versus antigen-experienced comparison. Diversity figures based on one million T cells were deemed too low. It was the long-lived donors that had more naive CD4+ cells and higher diversity than aged donors. A strong correlation was seen between TCR beta diversity and naive T cell percentage.

Sample-barcoded 5' priming and a J-beta primer mix drove a second PCR of 7 to 11 cycles. Via MiXCR, TCRdb re-called the 5' RACE reads, giving one row per CDR3 protein. Here the sample spans about 400,000 distinct CDR3 sequences, about half being singletons. The chain couples TRBV3-1 to TRBJ2-3; TRBD2 matches at 8 bases. Input material: blood. The TCR sequence derives from a man aged 55 to 70 in good health. CDR3 DNA: TGTGCCAGCAGCCCGGGAGGGCCCGCAGATACGCAGTATTTT. Residues: CASSPGGPADTQYF.